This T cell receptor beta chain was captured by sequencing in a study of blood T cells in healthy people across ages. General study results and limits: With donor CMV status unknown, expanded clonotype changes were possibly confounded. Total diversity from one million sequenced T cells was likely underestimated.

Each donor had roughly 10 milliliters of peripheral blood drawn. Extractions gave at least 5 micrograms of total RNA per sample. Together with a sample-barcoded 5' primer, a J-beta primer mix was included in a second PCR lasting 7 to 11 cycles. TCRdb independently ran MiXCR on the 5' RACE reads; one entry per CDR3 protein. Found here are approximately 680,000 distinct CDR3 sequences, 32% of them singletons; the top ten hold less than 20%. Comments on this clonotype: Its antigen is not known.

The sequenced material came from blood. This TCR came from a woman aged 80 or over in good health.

The CDR3 DNA reads as TGTGCCAGCAGCATTTACGGATTGGGGGAAGCTTTCTTT. Residues: CASSIYGLGEAFF. The V call is TRBV5-6, the J call TRBJ1-1; D unresolved. The CDR3 totals 13 residues. V was cut by 4 bases and J by 8 bases, with 15 bases left in between. Germline V CDR1 and CDR2: SGHDT, YYEEEE.